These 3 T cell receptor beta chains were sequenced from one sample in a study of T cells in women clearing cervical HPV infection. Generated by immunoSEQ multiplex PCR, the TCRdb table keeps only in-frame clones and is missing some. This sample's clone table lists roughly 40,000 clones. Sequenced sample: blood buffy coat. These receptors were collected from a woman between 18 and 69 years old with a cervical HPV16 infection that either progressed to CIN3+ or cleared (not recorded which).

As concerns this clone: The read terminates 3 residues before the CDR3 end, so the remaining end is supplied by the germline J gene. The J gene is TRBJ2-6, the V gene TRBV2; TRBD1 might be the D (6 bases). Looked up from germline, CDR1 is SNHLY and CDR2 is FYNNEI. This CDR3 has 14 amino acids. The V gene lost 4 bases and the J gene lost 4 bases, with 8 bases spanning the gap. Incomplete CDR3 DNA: TGTGCCAGCAGTGGGGGGCCCGGGGCCAACGTC. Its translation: CASSGGPGANV. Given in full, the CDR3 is CASSGGPGANVLTF.

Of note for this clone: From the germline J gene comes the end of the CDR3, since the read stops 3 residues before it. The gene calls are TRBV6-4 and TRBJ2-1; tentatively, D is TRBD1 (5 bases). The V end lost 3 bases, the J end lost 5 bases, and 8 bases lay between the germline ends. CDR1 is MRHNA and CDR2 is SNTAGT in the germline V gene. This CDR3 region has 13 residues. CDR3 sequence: CASSEGPHNEQFF. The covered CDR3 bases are TGTGCCAGCAGTGAGGGGCCCCACAATGAG.

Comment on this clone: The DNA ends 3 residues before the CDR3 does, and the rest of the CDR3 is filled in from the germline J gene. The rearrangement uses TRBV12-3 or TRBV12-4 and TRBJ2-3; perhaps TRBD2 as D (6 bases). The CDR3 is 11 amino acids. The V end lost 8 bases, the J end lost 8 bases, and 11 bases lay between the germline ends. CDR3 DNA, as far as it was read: TGTGCCAGCTCATTTAGCGGTACG. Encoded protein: CASSFSGT. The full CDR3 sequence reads CASSFSGTQYF.